This T cell receptor (beta chain) was identified during a study of CD8 T cells in ankylosing spondylitis. Findings and limits, study-wide: Reactive arthritis synovial fluid and blood previously showed some of these motif variants. Typical of ankylosing spondylitis blood, it appeared, was a TCR beta motif of fewer than 10 highly homologous variants.

V shed 4 bases and J shed 5 bases, with 15 bases lying between them. The CDR3 is 14 residues long. Germline CDR1 SGHRS, CDR2 YFSETQ. By quantitative 5'-RACE with molecular barcodes, the TCR beta libraries were made. Via MiXCR, TCRdb re-called the 5' RACE reads, giving one row per CDR3 protein. The data contain 250,000 to 350,000 distinct CDR3 sequences, roughly 20% of them singletons. This clonotype has only a few counts. Its antigen is still unknown. The sequencing input was blood, either unsorted or a sorted T cell fraction (not recorded which). V is TRBV5-1 and J is TRBJ1-2; D unresolved. This receptor was identified in a male donor with ankylosing spondylitis or in good health (not recorded which). In DNA form, the CDR3 reads TGCGCCAGCAGCCCTCGGACCAACGCGTATGGCTACACCTTC. Translating it yields CASSPRTNAYGYTF.